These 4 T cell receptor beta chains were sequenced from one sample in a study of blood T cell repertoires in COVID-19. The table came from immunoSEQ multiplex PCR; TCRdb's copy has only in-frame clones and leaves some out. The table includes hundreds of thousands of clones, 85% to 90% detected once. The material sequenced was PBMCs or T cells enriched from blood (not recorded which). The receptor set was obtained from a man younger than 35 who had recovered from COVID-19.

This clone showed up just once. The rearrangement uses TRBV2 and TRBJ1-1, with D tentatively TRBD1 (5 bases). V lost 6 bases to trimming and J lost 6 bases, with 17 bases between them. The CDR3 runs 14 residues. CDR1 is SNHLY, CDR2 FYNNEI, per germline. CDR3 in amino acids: CASSASEGVPEAFF. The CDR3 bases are TGTGCCAGCAGCGCTTCCGAAGGGGTTCCTGAAGCTTTCTTT. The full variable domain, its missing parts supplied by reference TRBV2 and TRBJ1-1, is EPEVTQTPSHQVTQMGQEVILRCVPISNHLYFYWYRQILGQKVEFLVSFYNNEISEKSEIFDDQFSVERPDGSNFTLKIRSTKLEDSAMYFCASSASEGVPEAFFGQGTRLTVV.

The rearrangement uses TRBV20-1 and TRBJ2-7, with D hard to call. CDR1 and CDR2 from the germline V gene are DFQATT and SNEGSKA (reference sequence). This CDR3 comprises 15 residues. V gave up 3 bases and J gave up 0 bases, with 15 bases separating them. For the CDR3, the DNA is TGCAGTGCTAGTTCTGTGATCGGAGTCTCCTACGAGCAGTACTTC. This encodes CSASSVIGVSYEQYF.

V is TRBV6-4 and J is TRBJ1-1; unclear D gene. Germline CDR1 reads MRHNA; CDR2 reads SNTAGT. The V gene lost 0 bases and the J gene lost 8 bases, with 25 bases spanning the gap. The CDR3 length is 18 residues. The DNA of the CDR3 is TGTGCCAGCAGTGACTCCGGGCTAAAACTCCCCCCCCGGGAGGAAGCTTTCTTT. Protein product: CASSDSGLKLPPREEAFF.

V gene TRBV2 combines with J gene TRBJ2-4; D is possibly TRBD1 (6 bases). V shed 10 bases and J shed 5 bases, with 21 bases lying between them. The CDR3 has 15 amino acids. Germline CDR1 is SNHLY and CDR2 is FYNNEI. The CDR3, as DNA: TGTGCCACCCAGGGGCGGTCAGGGATTGAAAACATTCAGTACTTC. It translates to CATQGRSGIENIQYF.